Listed here are 2 T cell receptor beta chains from one sample, sequenced in a study of tumor-infiltrating lymphocytes in primary liver carcinoma. TCR beta cDNA was prepared out of roughly 0.5 ug total RNA by means of a constant-region primer. Generation of the TCR beta libraries relied on three nested multiplex PCR rounds using slightly modified ARM-PCR. The first two PCR rounds used TRBV1-TRBV30 primers with a Cbeta primer, 10 cycles each. TCRdb re-analysed the multiplex PCR reads in MiXCR, keeping a single row per CDR3 protein. The repertoire has just over 300,000 distinct CDR3 sequences, about 50% of them found once; the top ten carry more than 15%. RNA isolated from unsorted whole blood supplied the blood RNA, with germline DNA also extracted. The specimen was peripheral blood. The receptors stem from a woman aged 25-40 years with primary liver carcinoma and hepatitis B virus infection.

Note on this clonotype: A much larger clone differs by one base, so this may be a read error. The rearrangement joins TRBV29-1 to TRBJ2-2; a possible D gene is TRBD2 (6 bases). Germline CDR1 and CDR2: SQVTM and ANQGSEA. CDR3 size: 16 residues. CDR3 sequence: CSVELNTGVGAGELLF. CDR3 DNA: TGCAGCGTTGAGTTAAACACGGGAGTCGGGGCCGGGGAGCTGTTATTT.

The chain joins TRBV4-1 to TRBJ2-1; D gene uncertain. CDR3 length equals 12 residues. Per the germline V gene, CDR1 is MGHRA and CDR2 is YSYEKL. The V gene lost 4 bases and the J gene lost 11 bases, with 12 bases spanning the gap. CDR3 sequence reads: CASSPTSGKQFF. CDR3 DNA: TGCGCCAGCAGCCCAACTTCGGGTAAGCAGTTCTTC.